This T cell receptor (beta chain) was captured in a study of T cell repertoires in cytomegalovirus infection (dated by TCRdb to the late 2010s). With respect to the entire study: The HLA type of each donor mattered for the analysis, because public TCR beta signatures pointed to carriage of CMV infection along with the matching HLA type.

This clonotype showed up just a few times. No cognate antigen has been identified for it. No clone much larger than this one lies a single base away; base qualities are absent. Sequenced on an Illumina HiSeq 1500. Clones were called with MiXCR by TCRdb after fastp trimmed the public reads at Q25, and only in-frame beta chains were retained. Entries that share a CDR3 protein sequence are merged under the most common genes and DNA. This sample has about 740,000 distinct CDR3 sequences in its table, and 35% to 45% of those were observed once. The ten largest clones represent 2.5% to 3.5% of the sample. The full study reports these points: Cumulative frequency of public TCR beta family members discriminated carriers of CMV infection plus the relevant HLA type in this cohort and an independent approximately 340-donor cohort. The ex vivo response was dominated by HLA-C-restricted CMV-specific TCR beta clonotypes, which also provided the single most frequent clonotype in two of eight donors.

The V end loses 5 bases and the J end loses 6 bases, and a stretch of 11 bases separates them. The CDR3 starts with the cysteine, ends with the phenylalanine, and has 13 residues. Only the CDR3 portion is preserved as DNA: 39 bases, with reading frame beginning at the first base. The germline V gene (reference sequence) yields SEHNR for CDR1 and FQNEAQ for CDR2. Specimen: PBMCs. This receptor chain uses TRBV7-9 and TRBJ2-1; confidence is insufficient to name the D gene. This sequence was found in a human donor in good health (CMV status not recorded). Some clones in this sample may be carry-over from other donors' samples. The bases are TGTGCCAGCAGCCCAGAGACCGTCAATGAGCAGTTCTTC. This sequence encodes CASSPETVNEQFF.